Shown below are 20 T cell receptor beta chains from a single sample sequenced in a study of glioma-infiltrating T cells after dendritic cell vaccination. Data came from immunoSEQ multiplex PCR; TCRdb stores just in-frame clones and leaves some out. This table holds roughly 68,000 clones, roughly 80% found once. This specimen was blood, taken before dendritic cell vaccination. The receptors were sampled from a human donor with glioblastoma.

The V call is TRBV25-1, the J call TRBJ1-1; TRBD1 is a possible D gene (5 bases). The germline V gene has CDR1 MGHDK and CDR2 SYGVNS. Trimming removed 4 bases from V and 2 bases from J, with 14 bases in between. The CDR3 has 15 residues. The CDR3 DNA reads TGTGCCAGCAGTGCCGGGACTCGGAGTAACACTGAAGCTTTCTTT. Translation: CASSAGTRSNTEAFF.

In regard to this clone: A junction boundary mismatches the germline segment, possibly from a read error. The rearrangement links TRBV7-7 to TRBJ1-5; possibly TRBD1 for D (6 bases). CDR1 and CDR2 from the germline V gene are SSHAT and FNYEAQ (reference sequence). The CDR3 extends over 16 amino acids. In nucleotides, the CDR3 is TGTGCTAGCAGCCCTAAACAGGGAGCCAGCAATCAGCCCCAGCATTTT. It codes for CASSPKQGASNQPQHF.

The V gene is TRBV28, the J gene TRBJ2-7; no firm D call. The V end was cut by 5 bases, the J end by 2 bases, with 7 bases between. CDR1 is MDHEN and CDR2 is SYDVKM in the germline V gene. The CDR3 is made up of 12 amino acids. The CDR3 bases are TGTGCCAGCAGTCCGGTCCCCTACGAGCAGTACTTC. This sequence encodes CASSPVPYEQYF.

J is TRBJ2-3 and V is TRBV4-1; 13 bases are shared with TRBD2. The CDR3 contains 17 residues. Losses at the gene ends were 0 bases for V and 3 bases for J; bases not matched to a gene: 3. Germline V CDR1 and CDR2: MGHRA, YSYEKL. The CDR3 DNA reads TGCGCCAGCAGCCAAGAAAAGGGACTAGCGGGGACAGATACGCAGTATTTT. This encodes CASSQEKGLAGTDTQYF.

This clone has only a few counts. The chain combines TRBV14 with TRBJ2-7; D is unclear. This CDR3 contains 10 residues. The V end lost 9 bases, the J end lost 5 bases, and 8 bases lay between the germline ends. Germline CDR1 and CDR2: SGHDN and FVKESK. The CDR3 DNA sequence: TGTGCCAGGCCACCGGACGAGCAGTACTTC. It is translated as CARPPDEQYF. The full variable domain, with the rest looked up from reference TRBV14 and TRBJ2-7, is EAGVTQFPSHSVIEKGQTVTLRCDPISGHDNLYWYRRVMGKEIKFLLHFVKESKQDESGMPNNRFLAERTGGTYSTLKVQPAELEDSGVYFCARPPDEQYFGPGTRLTVT.

The genes are TRBV7-2 and TRBJ2-1; the D is unclear. V dropped 1 base and J dropped 7 bases, with 14 bases sitting between them. There are 15 residues in the CDR3. In germline, CDR1 is SGHTA, CDR2 FQGNSA. CDR3 DNA sequence: TGTGCCAGCAGCTTAGGCCGTTGGGCGTCAAATGAGCAGTTCTTC. Translation: CASSLGRWASNEQFF.

The V call is TRBV5-4, the J call TRBJ2-5; 9 positions match TRBD2. The J call may be mistaken, given a closer DNA end match to TRBJ2-7. The CDR3 runs to 17 residues. Germline CDR1 is SGHNT and CDR2 is YYREEE (reference sequence). CDR3 amino acids: CASSLAEGAGGIYEQYF. CDR3 nucleotides: TGTGCCAGCAGCTTGGCCGAGGGAGCGGGGGGCATATACGAGCAGTACTTC.

V is TRBV29-1 and J is TRBJ2-7, with 8 bases identical to TRBD1. V lost 4 bases to trimming and J lost 0 bases; unmatched junction nucleotides: 5. Germline loops: CDR1 SQVTM, CDR2 ANQGSEA. The CDR3 has 14 residues. CDR3 amino acids: CSVGGTGGSYEQYF. The CDR3 nucleotides are TGCAGCGTTGGTGGTACAGGGGGCTCCTACGAGCAGTACTTC.

This rearrangement joins TRBV7-8 to TRBJ2-7, with 9 bases that match TRBD1. The CDR3 totals 15 residues. J lost 5 bases, V lost 5 bases, and 10 bases had no gene match. In germline, CDR1 is SGHVS, CDR2 FQNEAQ. The CDR3, as DNA: TGTGCCAGCAGCCCCTGGACAGGGGTTAGGAACGAGCAGTACTTC. Translation: CASSPWTGVRNEQYF.

The chain joins TRBV30 to TRBJ1-4; a weak D match, TRBD1 (5 bases). This CDR3 comprises 14 residues. Germline V gene data show CDR1 as GTSNPN and CDR2 as SVGIG (reference sequence). V gave up 5 bases and J gave up 7 bases, with 17 bases separating them. DNA of the CDR3: TGTGCCTGGGAACCAGGGCCTTGGGGTGAAAAACTGTTTTTT. Its translation: CAWEPGPWGEKLFF.

The chain has TRBV5-4 and TRBJ2-5, with 7 bases aligning to TRBD2. This CDR3 is built from 15 residues. Germline trimming cut 4 bases from V and 3 bases from J; bases unmatched to any gene: 9. The germline V gene has CDR1 SGHNT and CDR2 YYREEE (reference sequence). The DNA of the CDR3 is TGTGCCAGCAGCCCTGTGGGGGGGTCGGAAGAGACCCAGTACTTC. Translated, it gives CASSPVGGSEETQYF.

A word on this clone: Other DNA sequences of this sample code for an identical CDR3. The CDR3 nucleotides are TGCGCCAGCAGCTTGGAGGAGGGACCAAACTATGGCTACACCTTC. Protein product: CASSLEEGPNYGYTF. The V and J genes are TRBV5-1 and TRBJ1-2; perhaps TRBD1 as D (5 bases). The germline V gene encodes CDR1 SGHRS and CDR2 YFSETQ. V was trimmed by 0 bases and J by 2 bases, leaving 11 bases between them. The length of the CDR3 is 15 residues.

V usage is TRBV6-4 and J usage is TRBJ2-1; 12 bases line up with TRBD2. Germline loops: CDR1 MRHNA, CDR2 SNTAGT. The CDR3 runs 15 residues. V gave up 4 bases and J gave up 7 bases; unmatched junction bases: 5. The CDR3 DNA follows: TGTGCCAGCAGTGGAGAGACTAGCGGGGGAAATGAGCAGTTCTTC. Encoded protein: CASSGETSGGNEQFF.

The chain employs TRBV18 and TRBJ1-1, with 9 nucleotides matching TRBD1. The CDR3 extends over 14 amino acids. Germline CDR1 reads KGHSH; CDR2 reads LQKENI. V trimming: 6 bases; J trimming: 5 bases; junction bases outside the gene matches: 7. The CDR3 DNA is TGTGCCAGCTCTCCCCTACAGGGGGCAACTGAAGCTTTCTTT. This gives the protein CASSPLQGATEAFF.

The V gene is TRBV2, the J gene TRBJ1-5; TRBD1 aligns across 9 bases. Germline loops: CDR1 SNHLY, CDR2 FYNNEI. This CDR3 region has 15 residues. The J segment lost 4 bases and the V segment lost 3 bases, leaving 4 bases of the junction unmatched. CDR3 DNA: TGTGCCAGCAGTGAGGGACAGGGCCAGAATCAGCCCCAGCATTTT. It is translated as CASSEGQGQNQPQHF.

This clone has only a few counts. This chain joins TRBV18 and TRBJ1-2; 7 nucleotides agree with TRBD1. The V gene's germline CDR1 is KGHSH and CDR2 LQKENI. The CDR3 runs to 14 residues. The V gene end was trimmed by 0 bases and the J gene end by 4 bases; junction bases not matched to a gene: 2. CDR3 loop: CASSPPGQIYGYTF. CDR3 DNA: TGTGCCAGCTCACCACCGGGACAGATCTATGGCTACACCTTC.

This chain connects TRBV30 to TRBJ2-1, with 10 bases matching TRBD2. This CDR3 region has 13 residues. V lost 3 bases to trimming and J lost 7 bases; unmatched junction nucleotides: 3. Per the germline V gene, CDR1 is GTSNPN and CDR2 is SVGIG (reference sequence). CDR3 residues: CAWRKRGGNEQFF. The CDR3 nucleotides read TGTGCCTGGAGAAAGCGGGGGGGTAATGAGCAGTTCTTC.

This clone was picked up a small number of times. A much larger clonotype is one base distant, so this may be a read error. Additional DNA sequences in this sample encode the identical CDR3. The J gene is TRBJ2-7, the V gene TRBV4-1; a weak D match, TRBD2 (5 bases). The CDR3 sequence is 15 residues long. CDR1 and CDR2 (germline): MGHRA, YSYEKL. With 5 bases removed from V and 3 bases from J, the gap between germline ends came to 17 bases. CDR3: CASSFQRSMNYEQYF. DNA for the CDR3: TGCGCCAGCAGCTTCCAGCGGAGCATGAACTACGAGCAGTACTTC.

This chain links TRBV7-9 with TRBJ2-7; 7 bases line up with TRBD1. The CDR3 runs 15 residues. V was clipped by 5 bases and J by 3 bases; unmatched bases: 10. Germline V CDR1 and CDR2: SEHNR, FQNEAQ (reference sequence). CDR3 amino acids: CASSLPRGPNYEQYF. The CDR3 DNA reads TGTGCCAGCAGCCTACCGAGGGGGCCAAACTACGAGCAGTACTTC.

Only one count was recorded for this clone. The V call is TRBV7-9, the J call TRBJ1-4; 10 positions match TRBD1. Germline V gene data show CDR1 as SEHNR and CDR2 as FQNEAQ (reference sequence). The CDR3 sequence is 16 residues long. Unmatched junction bases numbered 15, after V lost 10 bases and J lost 7 bases. CDR3 amino acids: CATPETGGFGGEKLFF. CDR3 coding DNA: TGTGCCACCCCGGAGACAGGGGGCTTCGGGGGTGAAAAACTGTTTTTT.